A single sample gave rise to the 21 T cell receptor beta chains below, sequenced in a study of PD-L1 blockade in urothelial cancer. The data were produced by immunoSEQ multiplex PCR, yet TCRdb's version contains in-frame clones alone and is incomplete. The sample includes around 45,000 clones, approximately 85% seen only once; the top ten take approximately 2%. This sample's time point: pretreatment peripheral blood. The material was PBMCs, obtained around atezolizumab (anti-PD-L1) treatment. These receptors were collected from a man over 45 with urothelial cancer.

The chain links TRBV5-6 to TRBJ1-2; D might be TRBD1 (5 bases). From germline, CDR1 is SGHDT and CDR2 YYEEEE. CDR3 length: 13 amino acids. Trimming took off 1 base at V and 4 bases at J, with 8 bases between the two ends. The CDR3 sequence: CASSLTGVYGYTF. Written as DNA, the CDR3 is TGTGCCAGCAGCTTGACAGGAGTCTATGGCTACACCTTC.

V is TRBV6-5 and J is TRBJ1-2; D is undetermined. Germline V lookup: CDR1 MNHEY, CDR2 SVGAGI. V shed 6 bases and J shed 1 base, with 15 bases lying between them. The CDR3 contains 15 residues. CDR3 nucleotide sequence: TGTGCCAGCAGAATATCAGGACTACATAACTATGGCTACACCTTC. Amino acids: CASRISGLHNYGYTF.

CDR3 sequence: CASTQGQNPHF. CDR3 nucleotides: TGTGCCAGCACCCAGGGGCAGAACCCCCACTTT. This chain connects TRBV6-1 to TRBJ1-6, with D perhaps matching TRBD1 (6 bases). The CDR3 covers 11 residues. Germline CDR1 reads MNHNS; CDR2 reads SASEGT. Trimming removed 7 bases at V and 18 bases at J, with 16 bases between.

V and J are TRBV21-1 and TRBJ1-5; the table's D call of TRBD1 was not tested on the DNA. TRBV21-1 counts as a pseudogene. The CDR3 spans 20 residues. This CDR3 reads CASSKRRDRGREGSNQPQHF. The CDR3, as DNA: TGTGCCAGCAGCAAACGACGGGACAGGGGGCGCGAGGGTAGCAATCAGCCCCAGCATTTT.

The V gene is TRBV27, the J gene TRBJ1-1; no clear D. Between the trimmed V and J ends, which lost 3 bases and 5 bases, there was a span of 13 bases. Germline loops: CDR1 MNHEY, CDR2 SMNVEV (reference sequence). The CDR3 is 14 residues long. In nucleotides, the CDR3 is TGTGCCAGCAGTTTCGAGGGTTTATGGACTGAAGCTTTCTTT. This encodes CASSFEGLWTEAFF.

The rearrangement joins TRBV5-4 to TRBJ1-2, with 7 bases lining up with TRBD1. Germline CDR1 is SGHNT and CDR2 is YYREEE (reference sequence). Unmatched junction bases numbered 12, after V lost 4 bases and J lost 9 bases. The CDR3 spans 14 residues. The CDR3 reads CASSREDRSGSYTF. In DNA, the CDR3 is TGTGCCAGCAGCCGCGAGGACAGGTCCGGGAGCTACACCTTC.

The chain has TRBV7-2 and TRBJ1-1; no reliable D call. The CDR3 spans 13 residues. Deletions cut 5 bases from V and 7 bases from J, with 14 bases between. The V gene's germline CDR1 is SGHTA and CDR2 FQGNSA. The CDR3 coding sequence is TGTGCCAGCAGCATACGTCTAGAGGGTGAAGCTTTCTTT. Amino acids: CASSIRLEGEAFF. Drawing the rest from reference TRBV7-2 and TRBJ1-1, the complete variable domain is GAGVSQSPSNKVTEKGKDVELRCDPISGHTALYWYRQSLGQGLEFLIYFQGNSAPDKSGLPSDRFSAERTGGSVSTLTIQRTQQEDSAVYLCASSIRLEGEAFFGQGTRLTVV.

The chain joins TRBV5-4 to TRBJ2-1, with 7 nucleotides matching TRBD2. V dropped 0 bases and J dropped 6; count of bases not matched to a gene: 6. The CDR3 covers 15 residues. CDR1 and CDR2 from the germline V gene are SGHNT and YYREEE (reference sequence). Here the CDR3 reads CASSLGLASGNEQFF. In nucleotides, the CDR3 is TGTGCCAGCAGCTTGGGTTTGGCTAGCGGCAATGAGCAGTTCTTC.

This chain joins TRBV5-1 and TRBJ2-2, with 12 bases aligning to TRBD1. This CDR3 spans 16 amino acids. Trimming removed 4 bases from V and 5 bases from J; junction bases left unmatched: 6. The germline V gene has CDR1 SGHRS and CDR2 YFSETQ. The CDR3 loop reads CASSEGTGGKTGELFF. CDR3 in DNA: TGCGCCAGCAGCGAGGGGACAGGGGGCAAGACCGGGGAGCTGTTTTTT.

CDR3 in amino acids: CASSPLVSNQPQHF. The CDR3 DNA reads TGTGCCAGCTCACCACTAGTGAGCAATCAGCCCCAGCATTTT. V gene TRBV18 combines with J gene TRBJ1-5, with D unclear. The CDR3 runs to 14 residues. V was shortened by 1 base and J by 1 base, with 5 bases between the two germline ends. The V gene's germline CDR1 is KGHSH and CDR2 LQKENI. The full variable domain, with the rest looked up from reference TRBV18 and TRBJ1-5, is NAGVMQNPRHLVRRRGQEARLRCSPMKGHSHVYWYRQLPEEGLKFMVYLQKENIIDESGMPKERFSAEFPKEGPSILRIQQVVRGDSAAYFCASSPLVSNQPQHFGDGTRLSIL.

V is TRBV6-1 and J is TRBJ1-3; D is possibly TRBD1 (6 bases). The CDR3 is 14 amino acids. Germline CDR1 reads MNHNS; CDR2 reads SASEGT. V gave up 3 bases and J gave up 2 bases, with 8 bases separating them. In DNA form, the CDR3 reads TGTGCCAGCAGTGAGCAGGGGCCTGGAAACACCATATATTTT. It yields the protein CASSEQGPGNTIYF.

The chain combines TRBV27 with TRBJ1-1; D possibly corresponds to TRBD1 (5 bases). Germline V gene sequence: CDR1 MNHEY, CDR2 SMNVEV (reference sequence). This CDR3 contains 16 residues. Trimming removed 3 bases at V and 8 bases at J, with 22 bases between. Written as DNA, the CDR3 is TGTGCCAGCAGTTTGGAGGGAGGGCAGGGCCTCAGAGAAGCTTTCTTT. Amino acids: CASSLEGGQGLREAFF.

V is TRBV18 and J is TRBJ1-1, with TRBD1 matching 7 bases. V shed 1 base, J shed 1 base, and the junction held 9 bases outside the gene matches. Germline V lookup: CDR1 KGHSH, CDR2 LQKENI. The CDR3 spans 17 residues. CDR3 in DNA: TGTGCCAGCTCACCACAGACAGGGAAGATTACGAACACTGAAGCTTTCTTT. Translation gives CASSPQTGKITNTEAFF.

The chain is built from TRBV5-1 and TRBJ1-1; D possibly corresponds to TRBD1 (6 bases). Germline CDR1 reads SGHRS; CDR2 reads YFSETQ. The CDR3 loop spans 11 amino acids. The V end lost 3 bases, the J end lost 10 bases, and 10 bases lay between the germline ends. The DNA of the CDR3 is TGCGCCAGCAGCTCCCAAGGGGGAGCTTTCTTT. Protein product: CASSSQGGAFF.

CDR3 sequence reads: CSAIKQGYTF. The CDR3 DNA reads as TGCAGTGCCATTAAACAGGGCTACACCTTC. V gene TRBV20-1 combines with J gene TRBJ1-2; no definite D call. Per germline, CDR1 DFQATT and CDR2 SNEGSKA (reference sequence). This CDR3 comprises 10 residues. Deletions cut 6 bases from V and 8 bases from J, with 10 bases between.

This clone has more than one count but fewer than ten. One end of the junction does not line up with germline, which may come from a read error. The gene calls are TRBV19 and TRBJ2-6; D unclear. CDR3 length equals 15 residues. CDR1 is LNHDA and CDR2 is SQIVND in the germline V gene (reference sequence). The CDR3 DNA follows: TGTGCCAGTAGTTCAGGTCCATCTGAGGCCAACGTCCTGACTTTC. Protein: CASSSGPSEANVLTF.

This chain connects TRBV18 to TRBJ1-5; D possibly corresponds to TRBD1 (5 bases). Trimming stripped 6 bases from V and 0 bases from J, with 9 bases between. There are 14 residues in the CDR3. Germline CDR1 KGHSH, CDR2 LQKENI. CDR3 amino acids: CASSQGYSNQPQHF. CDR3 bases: TGTGCCAGCTCCCAGGGCTATAGCAATCAGCCCCAGCATTTT.

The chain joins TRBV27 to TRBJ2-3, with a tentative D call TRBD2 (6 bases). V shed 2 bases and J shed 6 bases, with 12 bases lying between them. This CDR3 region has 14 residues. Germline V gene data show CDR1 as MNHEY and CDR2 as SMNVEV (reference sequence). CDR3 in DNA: TGTGCCAGCAGTTTAAGGGCTAGCGAGGATACGCAGTATTTT. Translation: CASSLRASEDTQYF.

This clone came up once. The CDR3 reads CASSAPRAALQETQYF. The CDR3 bases are TGTGCCAGTAGTGCCCCTAGAGCGGCCCTCCAAGAGACCCAGTACTTC. This chain uses TRBV19 with TRBJ2-5; a weak D match, TRBD2 (5 bases). This CDR3 has 16 amino acids. Trimming left V 5 bases short and J 1 base short, with 17 bases between. Germline CDR1 LNHDA, CDR2 SQIVND (reference sequence).

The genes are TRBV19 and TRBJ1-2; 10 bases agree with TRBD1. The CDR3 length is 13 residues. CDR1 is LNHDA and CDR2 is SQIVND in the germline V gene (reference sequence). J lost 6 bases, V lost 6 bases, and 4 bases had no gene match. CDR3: CASRDRGDDGYTF. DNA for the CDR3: TGTGCCAGTAGGGACAGGGGGGATGATGGCTACACCTTC.

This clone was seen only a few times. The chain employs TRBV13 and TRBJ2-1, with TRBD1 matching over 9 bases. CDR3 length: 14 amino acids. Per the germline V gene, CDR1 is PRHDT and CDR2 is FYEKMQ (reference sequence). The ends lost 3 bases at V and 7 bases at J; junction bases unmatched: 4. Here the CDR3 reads CASSFNRGRNEQFF. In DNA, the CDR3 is TGTGCCAGCAGCTTTAACAGGGGGCGGAATGAGCAGTTCTTC.